Reported below is one T cell receptor beta chain. Its cognate antigen is unknown. Sequenced by immunoSEQ multiplex PCR; TCRdb stores in-frame clones only, minus some. This table holds 45,000 to 75,000 clones, approximately 95% found once. The sample is drawn from a study of human thymus T cells. Study results and limitations: V and J genes seemed to be used with bias in thymic and blood repertoires.

V was pared by 3 bases and J by 2 bases, with 2 bases of the junction left unmatched. This CDR3 is built from 15 residues. CDR1 is MNHEY and CDR2 is SMNVEV in the germline V gene (reference sequence). Having corrective surgery for congenital heart defects, healthy Finnish infants were the ones who donated. During surgery, about 0.5-1 mL peripheral blood was drawn from four of eight donors. This chain connects TRBV27 to TRBJ2-1, with 9 positions matching TRBD2. Sequenced material: blood. The TCR originated in a boy under three years old with a congenital heart defect but otherwise immunologically healthy. The CDR3 coding sequence is TGTGCCAGCAGTTTCAGACTAGCGGCCTACAATGAGCAGTTCTTC. Residues: CASSFRLAAYNEQFF.